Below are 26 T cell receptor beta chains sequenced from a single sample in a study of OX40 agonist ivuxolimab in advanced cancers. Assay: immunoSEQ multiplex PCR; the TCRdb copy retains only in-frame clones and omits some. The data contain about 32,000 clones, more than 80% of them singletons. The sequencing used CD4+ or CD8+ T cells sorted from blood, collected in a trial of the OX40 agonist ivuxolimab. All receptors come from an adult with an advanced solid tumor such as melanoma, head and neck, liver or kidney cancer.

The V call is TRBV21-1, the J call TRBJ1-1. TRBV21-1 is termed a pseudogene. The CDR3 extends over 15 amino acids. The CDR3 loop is CASSKGREVNTEAFF. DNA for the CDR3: TGTGCCAGCAGCAAAGGTAGGGAAGTTAACACTGAAGCTTTCTTT.

Here the CDR3 DNA reads TGTGCCAGCAGTTCCCGCGGGTTCTCTGGAAACACCATATATTTT. This codes for CASSSRGFSGNTIYF. The gene calls are TRBV27 and TRBJ1-3; no reliable D call. Trimming removed 4 bases at V and 0 bases at J, with 10 bases between. The CDR3 spans 15 residues. Germline assignment: CDR1 MNHEY and CDR2 SMNVEV (reference sequence).

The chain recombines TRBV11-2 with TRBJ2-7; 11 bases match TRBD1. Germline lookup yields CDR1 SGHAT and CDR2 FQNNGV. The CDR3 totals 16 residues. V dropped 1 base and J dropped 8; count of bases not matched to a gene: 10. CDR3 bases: TGTGCCAGCAGCTTAGTTAGTCCGGGACAGGGGGGGAAGCAGTACTTC. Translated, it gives CASSLVSPGQGGKQYF. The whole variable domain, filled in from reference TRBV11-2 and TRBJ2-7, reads EAGVAQSPRYKIIEKRQSVAFWCNPISGHATLYWYQQILGQGPKLLIQFQNNGVVDDSQLPKDRFSAERLKGVDSTLKIQPAKLEDSAVYLCASSLVSPGQGGKQYFGPGTRLTVT.

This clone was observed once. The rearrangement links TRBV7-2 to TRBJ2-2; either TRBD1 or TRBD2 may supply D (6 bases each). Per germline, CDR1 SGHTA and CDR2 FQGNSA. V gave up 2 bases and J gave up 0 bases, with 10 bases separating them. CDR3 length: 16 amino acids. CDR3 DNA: TGTGCCAGCAGCTTACGTAGGGGGGCGAACACCGGGGAGCTGTTTTTT. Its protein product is CASSLRRGANTGELFF.

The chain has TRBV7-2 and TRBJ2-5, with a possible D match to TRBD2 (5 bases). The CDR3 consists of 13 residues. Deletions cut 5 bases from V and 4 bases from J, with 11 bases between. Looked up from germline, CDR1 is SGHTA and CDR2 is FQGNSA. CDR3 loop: CASSRAGGETQYF. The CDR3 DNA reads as TGTGCCAGCAGCCGGGCCGGAGGAGAGACCCAGTACTTC.

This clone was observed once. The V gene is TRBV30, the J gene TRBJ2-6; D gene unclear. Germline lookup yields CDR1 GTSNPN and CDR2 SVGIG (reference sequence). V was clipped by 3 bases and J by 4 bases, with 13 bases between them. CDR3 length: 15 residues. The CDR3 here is CAWRKPALGANVLTF. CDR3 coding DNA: TGTGCCTGGAGAAAACCGGCCCTGGGGGCCAACGTCCTGACTTTC.

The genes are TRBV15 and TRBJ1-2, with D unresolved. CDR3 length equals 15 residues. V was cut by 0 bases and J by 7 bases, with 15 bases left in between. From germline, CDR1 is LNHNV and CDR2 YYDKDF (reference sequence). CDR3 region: CATSRDGLPVSGYTF. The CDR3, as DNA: TGTGCCACCAGCAGAGATGGGTTGCCCGTGTCTGGCTACACCTTC.

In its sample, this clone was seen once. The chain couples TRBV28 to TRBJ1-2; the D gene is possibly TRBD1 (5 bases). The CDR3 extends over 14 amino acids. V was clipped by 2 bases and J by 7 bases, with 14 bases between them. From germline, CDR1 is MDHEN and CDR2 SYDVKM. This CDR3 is CASSLVAGMRGYTF. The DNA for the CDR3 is TGTGCCAGCAGTTTAGTCGCAGGGATGCGTGGCTACACCTTC.

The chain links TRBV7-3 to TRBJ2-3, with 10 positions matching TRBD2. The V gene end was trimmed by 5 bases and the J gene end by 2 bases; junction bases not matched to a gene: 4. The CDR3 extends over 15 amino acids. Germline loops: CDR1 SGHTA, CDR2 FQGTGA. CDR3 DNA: TGTGCCAGCAGCCCGACTAGCGGGTACACAGATACGCAGTATTTT. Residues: CASSPTSGYTDTQYF.

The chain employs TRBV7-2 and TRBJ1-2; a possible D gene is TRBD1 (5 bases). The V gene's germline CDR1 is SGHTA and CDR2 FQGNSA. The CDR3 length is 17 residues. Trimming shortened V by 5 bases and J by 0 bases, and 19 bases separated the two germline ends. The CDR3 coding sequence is TGTGCCAGCAGCCCGGGGGTCACTCGTAGTCCTAACTATGGCTACACCTTC. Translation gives CASSPGVTRSPNYGYTF.

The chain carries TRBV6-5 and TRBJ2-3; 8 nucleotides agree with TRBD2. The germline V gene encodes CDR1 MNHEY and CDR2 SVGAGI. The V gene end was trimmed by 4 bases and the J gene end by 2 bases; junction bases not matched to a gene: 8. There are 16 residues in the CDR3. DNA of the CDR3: TGTGCCAGCAGTTCCTTAGCGGGATATACCACAGATACGCAGTATTTT. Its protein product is CASSSLAGYTTDTQYF.

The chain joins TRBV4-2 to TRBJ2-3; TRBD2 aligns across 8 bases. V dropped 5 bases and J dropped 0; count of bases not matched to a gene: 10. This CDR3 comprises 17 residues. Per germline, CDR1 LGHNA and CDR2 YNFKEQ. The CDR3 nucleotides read TGTGCCAGCAGCAGGACCCCTAGCGGGTCAAGCACAGATACGCAGTATTTT. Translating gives CASSRTPSGSSTDTQYF.

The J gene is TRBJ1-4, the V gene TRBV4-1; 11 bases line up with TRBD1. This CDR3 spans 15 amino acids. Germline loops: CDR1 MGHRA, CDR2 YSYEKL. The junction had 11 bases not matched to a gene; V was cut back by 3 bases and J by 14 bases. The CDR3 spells CASSHPDRGRKGLFF. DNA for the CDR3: TGCGCCAGCAGCCACCCGGACAGGGGGCGAAAAGGGCTGTTTTTT.

The CDR3 DNA reads as TGTGCCAGCAGCAGCATACAGGGCCCTGGGGCCAACGTCCTGACTTTC. This gives the protein CASSSIQGPGANVLTF. This rearrangement joins TRBV5-5 to TRBJ2-6, with D perhaps matching TRBD1 (6 bases). In germline, CDR1 is SGHKS, CDR2 YYEKEE (reference sequence). The CDR3 covers 16 residues. Trimming removed 4 bases from V and 2 bases from J, with 13 bases in between. Variable domain in full (rest from reference TRBV5-5 and TRBJ2-6): DAGVTQSPTHLIKTRGQQVTLRCSPISGHKSVSWYQQVLGQGPQFIFQYYEKEERGRGNFPDRFSARQFPNYSSELNVNALLLGDSALYLCASSSIQGPGANVLTFGAGSRLTVL.

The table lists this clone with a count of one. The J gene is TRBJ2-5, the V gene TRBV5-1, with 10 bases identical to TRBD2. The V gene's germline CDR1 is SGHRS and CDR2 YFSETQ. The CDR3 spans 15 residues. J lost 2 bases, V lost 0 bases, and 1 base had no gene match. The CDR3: CASSLELAGQETQYF. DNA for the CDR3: TGCGCCAGCAGCTTGGAACTAGCGGGACAAGAGACCCAGTACTTC.

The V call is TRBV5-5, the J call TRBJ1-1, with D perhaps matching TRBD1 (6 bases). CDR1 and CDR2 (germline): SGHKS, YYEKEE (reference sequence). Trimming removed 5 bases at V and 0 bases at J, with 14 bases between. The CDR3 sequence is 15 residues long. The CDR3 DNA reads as TGTGCCAGCAGGATTACCACAGGGATGAACACTGAAGCTTTCTTT. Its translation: CASRITTGMNTEAFF.

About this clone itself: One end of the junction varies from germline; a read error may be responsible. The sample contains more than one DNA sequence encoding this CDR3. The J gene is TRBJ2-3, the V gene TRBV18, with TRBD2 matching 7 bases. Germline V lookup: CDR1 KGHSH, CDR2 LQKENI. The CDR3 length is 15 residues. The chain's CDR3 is CASSRDYLSTDTQYF. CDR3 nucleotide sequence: TGTGCCAGCTCCCGGGACTACCTAAGCACAGATACGCAGTACTTT.

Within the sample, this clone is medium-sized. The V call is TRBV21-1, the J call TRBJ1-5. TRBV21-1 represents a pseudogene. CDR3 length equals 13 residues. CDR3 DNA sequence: TGTGCCAGCAGCAAAGAGCCCTATCAGCCCCAGCATTTT. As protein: CASSKEPYQPQHF.

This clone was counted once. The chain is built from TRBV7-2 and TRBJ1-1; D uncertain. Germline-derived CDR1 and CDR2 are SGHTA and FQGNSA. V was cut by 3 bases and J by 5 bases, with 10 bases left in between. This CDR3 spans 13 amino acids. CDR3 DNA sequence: TGTGCCAGCAGCTTGATTCGGTTTACTGAAGCTTTCTTT. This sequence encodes CASSLIRFTEAFF.

The CDR3 reads CASSLGGGGRDIQYF. CDR3 sequence (DNA): TGCGCCAGCAGCTTGGGCGGCGGAGGGAGGGACATTCAGTACTTC. The chain employs TRBV5-1 and TRBJ2-4; 7 positions match TRBD2. The germline V gene encodes CDR1 SGHRS and CDR2 YFSETQ. Trimming cost V 0 bases and J 8 bases; bases outside gene matches: 8. The CDR3 runs 15 residues. Variable domain in full (rest from reference TRBV5-1 and TRBJ2-4): KAGVTQTPRYLIKTRGQQVTLSCSPISGHRSVSWYQQTPGQGLQFLFEYFSETQRNKGNFPGRFSGRQFSNSRSEMNVSTLELGDSALYLCASSLGGGGRDIQYFGAGTRLSVL.

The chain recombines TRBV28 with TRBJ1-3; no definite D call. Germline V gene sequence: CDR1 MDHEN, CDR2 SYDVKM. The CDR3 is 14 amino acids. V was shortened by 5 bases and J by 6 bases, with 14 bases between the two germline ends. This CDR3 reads CASSPRASKNTIYF. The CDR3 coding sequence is TGTGCCAGCAGTCCCCGGGCCTCGAAAAACACCATATATTTT.

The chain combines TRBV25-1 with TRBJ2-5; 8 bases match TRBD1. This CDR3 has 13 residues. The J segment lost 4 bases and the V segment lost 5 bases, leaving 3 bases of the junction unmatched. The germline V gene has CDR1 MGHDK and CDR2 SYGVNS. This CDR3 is CASSQGAVETQYF. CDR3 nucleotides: TGTGCCAGCAGTCAGGGGGCTGTAGAGACCCAGTACTTC.

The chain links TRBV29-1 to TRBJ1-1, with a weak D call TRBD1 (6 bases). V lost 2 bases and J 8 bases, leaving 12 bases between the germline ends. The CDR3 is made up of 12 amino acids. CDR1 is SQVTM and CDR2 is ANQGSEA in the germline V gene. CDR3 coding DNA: TGCAGCGTTGAACGGGACACGCGAGAAGCTTTCTTT. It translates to CSVERDTREAFF.

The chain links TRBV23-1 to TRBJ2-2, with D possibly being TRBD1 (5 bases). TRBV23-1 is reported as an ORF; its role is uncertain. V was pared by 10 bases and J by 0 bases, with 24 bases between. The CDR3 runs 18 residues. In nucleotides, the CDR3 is TGCGCCATCGACCGGTGGGGCTCTCCAAACGCGAACACCGGGGAGCTGTTTTTT. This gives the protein CAIDRWGSPNANTGELFF.

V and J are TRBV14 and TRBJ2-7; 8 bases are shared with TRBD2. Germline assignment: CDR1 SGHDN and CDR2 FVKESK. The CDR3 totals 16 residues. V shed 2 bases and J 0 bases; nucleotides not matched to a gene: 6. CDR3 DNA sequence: TGTGCCAGCAGCCAATTTGCGGGAGGCCTCTCCTACGAGCAGTACTTC. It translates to CASSQFAGGLSYEQYF.

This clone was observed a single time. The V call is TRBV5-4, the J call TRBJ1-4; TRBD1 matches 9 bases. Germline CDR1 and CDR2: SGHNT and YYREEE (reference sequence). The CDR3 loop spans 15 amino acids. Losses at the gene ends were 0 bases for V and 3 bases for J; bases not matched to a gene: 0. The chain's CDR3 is CASSLGTGANEKLFF. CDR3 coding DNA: TGTGCCAGCAGCTTGGGGACAGGGGCTAATGAAAAACTGTTTTTT.